The 23 T cell receptor beta chains listed next were all sequenced from one sample in a study of T-cell memory formation after mild COVID-19. One entry per CDR3 protein results from TCRdb running MiXCR on the 5' RACE reads. The repertoire consists of about 260,000 distinct CDR3 sequences, with roughly 17% occurring once and the leading ten covering 22%. Sequencing input: PBMCs or a T cell subset sorted from them (not recorded which). All receptors derive from a man between 18 and 29 years old who had mild COVID-19 (a few samples of this study predate the infection). Cell type and time point are not known.

This clonotype was counted between two and nine times. The chain combines TRBV9 with TRBJ2-2; D is possibly TRBD1 (6 bases). The germline V gene has CDR1 SGDLS and CDR2 YYNGEE. This CDR3 is 13 amino acids long. V shed 2 bases and J shed 7 bases, with 9 bases lying between them. CDR3 protein: CASSVYRVGELFF. CDR3 DNA sequence: TGTGCCAGCAGCGTTTACAGGGTCGGGGAGCTGTTTTTT.

The gene calls are TRBV5-6 and TRBJ2-1; the D gene is possibly TRBD2 (5 bases). V gave up 0 bases and J gave up 3 bases, with 7 bases separating them. The CDR3 consists of 14 residues. Germline V gene sequence: CDR1 SGHDT, CDR2 YYEEEE. The CDR3 region is CASSLELVYNEQFF. In DNA, the CDR3 is TGTGCCAGCAGCTTGGAACTAGTCTACAATGAGCAGTTCTTC. Filled out from reference TRBV5-6 and TRBJ2-1, the complete variable domain reads DAGVTQSPTHLIKTRGQQVTLRCSPKSGHDTVSWYQQALGQGPQFIFQYYEEEERQRGNFPDRFSGHQFPNYSSELNVNALLLGDSALYLCASSLELVYNEQFFGPGTRLTVL.

This clonotype was seen a handful of times. V is TRBV5-1 and J is TRBJ1-6, with D uncertain. Trimming stripped 0 bases from V and 0 bases from J, with 7 bases between. The germline gives CDR1 SGHRS, CDR2 YFSETQ. CDR3 size: 16 residues. The CDR3 spells CASSLDLSSYNSPLHF. CDR3 DNA sequence: TGCGCCAGCAGCTTGGATCTGAGCTCCTATAATTCACCCCTCCACTTT.

This clonotype was counted only a few times. The chain combines TRBV20-1 with TRBJ1-5; D is perhaps TRBD1 (5 bases). There are 14 residues in the CDR3. Per germline, CDR1 DFQATT and CDR2 SNEGSKA (reference sequence). The ends were cut back, 6 bases at V and 4 bases at J, with 16 bases in the middle. CDR3 loop: CSALRDGANQPQHF. CDR3 nucleotides: TGCAGTGCCCTCCGGGACGGAGCTAATCAGCCCCAGCATTTT.

There are a few counts of this clonotype. The CDR3 loop is CSARDSFGGSYEQYF. The DNA for the CDR3 is TGCAGTGCTAGAGACAGCTTTGGGGGCTCCTACGAGCAGTACTTC. The J gene is TRBJ2-7, the V gene TRBV20-1; either TRBD1 or TRBD2 may fit D (5 bases each). Deletions cut 0 bases from V and 0 bases from J, with 12 bases between. The CDR3 has 15 amino acids. Germline CDR1 is DFQATT and CDR2 is SNEGSKA (reference sequence).

In this sample, this clonotype turned up many times. The V gene is TRBV2, the J gene TRBJ1-5, with D perhaps matching TRBD1 (5 bases). This CDR3 region has 15 residues. Germline V gene lookup returns CDR1 SNHLY and CDR2 FYNNEI. V lost 3 bases, J lost 2 bases, and 11 bases lay in between. The CDR3 is CASSDWGSGNQPQHF. CDR3 DNA: TGTGCCAGCAGTGACTGGGGCAGCGGCAATCAGCCCCAGCATTTT.

This clonotype has only a few counts. The V and J genes are TRBV6-2 or TRBV6-3 and TRBJ2-3; 8 nucleotides match TRBD2. Germline V gene sequence: CDR1 MNHEY, CDR2 SVGEGT. The CDR3 covers 15 residues. V shed 7 bases and J 6 bases; nucleotides not matched to a gene: 12. The CDR3 DNA sequence: TGTGCCAGCACCTACAGCGGGGGCGGCGGGGATACGCAGTATTTT. Translation: CASTYSGGGGDTQYF.

This clonotype was observed a few times. The gene calls are TRBV9 and TRBJ1-1, with TRBD1 identical over 11 bases. In germline, CDR1 is SGDLS, CDR2 YYNGEE. This CDR3 contains 15 residues. Unmatched junction bases numbered 7, after V lost 4 bases and J lost 5 bases. In DNA form, the CDR3 reads TGTGCCAGCAGCCCCGGGACAGGGGGAGAGACTGAAGCTTTCTTT. This sequence encodes CASSPGTGGETEAFF.

V usage is TRBV12-3 or TRBV12-4 and J usage is TRBJ1-2; a weak D match, TRBD1 (6 bases). The CDR3 is 13 amino acids. Trimming stripped 5 bases from V and 5 bases from J, with 12 bases between. The DNA of the CDR3 is TGTGCCAGCAGTCTGCCGGGGGCGTATGGCTACACCTTC. Encoded protein: CASSLPGAYGYTF.

This clonotype was seen a handful of times. The chain is built from TRBV11-2 and TRBJ2-7, with a possible D match to TRBD1 (5 bases). The ends were cut back, 5 bases at V and 7 bases at J, with 18 bases in the middle. The CDR3 consists of 14 residues. Germline V gives CDR1 SGHAT, CDR2 FQNNGV. The CDR3 region has the DNA TGTGCCAGCAGCCCTTTAAGGAACAGGATTGAGCAGTACTTC. Translated: CASSPLRNRIEQYF.

DNA of the CDR3: TGCGCCAGCAGCCGGGGACCCGGTAACAATGAGCAGTTCTTC. Residues: CASSRGPGNNEQFF. This chain uses TRBV5-1 with TRBJ2-1, with D perhaps given as TRBD1 or TRBD2 (5 bases each). Germline lookup yields CDR1 SGHRS and CDR2 YFSETQ. The V end was cut by 4 bases, the J end by 5 bases, with 13 bases between. The CDR3 is 14 amino acids.

The rearrangement uses TRBV7-2 and TRBJ1-1; D not resolved. Trimming removed 5 bases at V and 3 bases at J, with 13 bases between. The CDR3 consists of 14 residues. CDR1 is SGHTA and CDR2 is FQGNSA in the germline V gene. CDR3 sequence (DNA): TGTGCCAGCAGCCCCCTGGGTGACTACACTGAAGCTTTCTTT. Protein: CASSPLGDYTEAFF. The full variable domain, rest sourced from reference TRBV7-2 and TRBJ1-1, is GAGVSQSPSNKVTEKGKDVELRCDPISGHTALYWYRQSLGQGLEFLIYFQGNSAPDKSGLPSDRFSAERTGGSVSTLTIQRTQQEDSAVYLCASSPLGDYTEAFFGQGTRLTVV.

V usage is TRBV2 and J usage is TRBJ2-3; 8 positions agree with TRBD1. This CDR3 contains 15 residues. The V segment lost 2 bases and the J segment 3 bases; nucleotides outside the gene matches: 4. Germline V gives CDR1 SNHLY, CDR2 FYNNEI. In DNA, the CDR3 is TGTGCCAGCAGTGAATATGGACAGGGTACAGATACGCAGTATTTT. Protein sequence: CASSEYGQGTDTQYF.

This clonotype was counted many times. This chain links TRBV7-9 with TRBJ2-7; D is undetermined. In germline, CDR1 is SEHNR, CDR2 FQNEAQ (reference sequence). This CDR3 region has 12 residues. The V gene lost 1 base and the J gene lost 4 bases, with 5 bases spanning the gap. In DNA, the CDR3 is TGTGCCAGCAGCTTAGGGGCGTACGAGCAGTACGTC. It specifies CASSLGAYEQYV.

This sequence joins TRBV6-2 or TRBV6-3 and TRBJ2-3, with TRBD2 matching 14 bases. The CDR3 extends over 17 amino acids. With 4 bases clipped from V and 2 bases from J, the junction kept 5 bases outside the gene matches. Germline V CDR1 and CDR2: MNHEY, SVGEGT. The CDR3 DNA follows: TGTGCCAGCAGTTCAGGGACTAGCGGGGGCTTCACAGATACGCAGTATTTT. Residues: CASSSGTSGGFTDTQYF.

The chain couples TRBV21-1 to TRBJ1-6; TRBD1 is the table's D call and was not checked against the DNA. TRBV21-1 is listed as a pseudogene. The CDR3 loop spans 13 amino acids. The CDR3 DNA reads as TGTGCCAGCAGCACGGAGGTACAGGGGACAACGCACTTT. It encodes CASSTEVQGTTHF.

This clonotype was recorded at least ten times. The rearrangement uses TRBV5-1 and TRBJ2-7, with D hard to call. V was clipped by 0 bases and J by 5 bases, with 12 bases between them. The CDR3 runs to 14 residues. Germline V CDR1 and CDR2: SGHRS, YFSETQ. CDR3 sequence reads: CASSLVSPEDEQYF. Here the CDR3 DNA reads TGCGCCAGCAGCTTGGTCAGCCCCGAGGACGAGCAGTACTTC.

The chain recombines TRBV18 with TRBJ1-1; TRBD1 matches 11 bases. J lost 1 base, V lost 4 bases, and 2 bases had no gene match. The V gene's germline CDR1 is KGHSH and CDR2 LQKENI. The length of the CDR3 is 15 residues. The CDR3 spells CASSLGQGANTEAFF. CDR3 nucleotide sequence: TGTGCCAGCTCACTAGGACAGGGGGCGAACACTGAAGCTTTCTTT. Combining the CDR3 with reference TRBV18 and TRBJ1-1 gives the whole variable domain NAGVMQNPRHLVRRRGQEARLRCSPMKGHSHVYWYRQLPEEGLKFMVYLQKENIIDESGMPKERFSAEFPKEGPSILRIQQVVRGDSAAYFCASSLGQGANTEAFFGQGTRLTVV.

This clonotype was counted ten times or more. V gene TRBV7-2 combines with J gene TRBJ2-7; D tentatively reads TRBD1 or TRBD2 (5 bases each). CDR1 SGHTA and CDR2 FQGNSA come from the germline V gene. This CDR3 has 16 residues. With 1 base removed from V and 4 bases from J, the gap between germline ends came to 17 bases. The CDR3 DNA reads TGTGCCAGCAGCTTAGGTCGGGGACCATCCACTTACGAGCAGTACGTC. This translates into CASSLGRGPSTYEQYV.

This clonotype turned up a few times. The rearrangement links TRBV7-9 to TRBJ1-1, with 9 bases that match TRBD1. Trimming at V came to 3 bases and at J to 3 bases, leaving 5 bases not matched to a gene. Germline V CDR1 and CDR2: SEHNR, FQNEAQ (reference sequence). The CDR3 length is 15 residues. CDR3 DNA sequence: TGTGCCAGCAGCTTCGACCGGGACAGGGACACTGAAGCTTTCTTT. Translation gives CASSFDRDRDTEAFF. The full variable domain, in which reference TRBV7-9 and TRBJ1-1 provide the parts outside the CDR3, is DTGVSQNPRHKITKRGQNVTFRCDPISEHNRLYWYRQTLGQGPEFLTYFQNEAQLEKSRLLSDRFSAERPKGSFSTLEIQRTEQGDSAMYLCASSFDRDRDTEAFFGQGTRLTVV.

V usage is TRBV5-1 and J usage is TRBJ1-2, with a weak D call TRBD1 (5 bases). The CDR3 has 17 residues. Trimming removed 1 base from V and 5 bases from J, with 21 bases in between. Germline lookup yields CDR1 SGHRS and CDR2 YFSETQ. The CDR3 loop reads CASSLFWDGRREYGYTF. CDR3 bases: TGCGCCAGCAGCTTGTTTTGGGACGGCCGGAGGGAGTATGGCTACACCTTC.

The V call is TRBV12-3 or TRBV12-4, the J call TRBJ2-7; TRBD1 might be the D (5 bases). The CDR3 loop spans 15 amino acids. V lost 1 base to trimming and J lost 3 bases, with 13 bases between them. The CDR3 loop is CASSLGGGRDYEQYF. The CDR3 bases are TGTGCCAGCAGTTTAGGAGGCGGCAGGGACTACGAGCAGTACTTC.

The J gene is TRBJ1-2, the V gene TRBV7-9; 8 positions agree with TRBD1. V shed 5 bases, J shed 8 bases, and the junction held 10 bases outside the gene matches. The CDR3 consists of 14 residues. Germline CDR1 reads SEHNR; CDR2 reads FQNEAQ (reference sequence). CDR3 sequence (DNA): TGTGCCAGCAGCGCCAAACAGGGGGAGGCGGGCTACACCTTC. This translates into CASSAKQGEAGYTF.